This T cell receptor beta chain was sequenced for a study of blood T cell repertoires in COVID-19. Study in general: Material from acute and convalescent COVID-19 was sourced from the United States, Italy and Spain. From T cells, B-cell-depleted T cells, or PBMCs came the material, which was cDNA or gDNA.

As handled by the study authors: From reference gene primer amplification, estimates of nucleated cell counts were derived. Only in-frame clones appear in the TCRdb table, and some are missing; sequencing was by immunoSEQ multiplex PCR. For V, J and clone size, that table is used; D and trimming come from the DNA. The table records hundreds of thousands of clones, about 87% of them present only once. This clone was recorded a few times. V lost 0 bases, J lost 8 bases, and 7 bases lay in between. CDR3 length: 11 residues. Germline V gene sequence: CDR1 DFQATT, CDR2 SNEGSKA (reference sequence). The receptor comes from a woman in her forties who had recovered from COVID-19. Sequenced material: peripheral blood. The chain recombines TRBV20-1 with TRBJ1-1; perhaps TRBD1 as D (5 bases). CDR3 DNA sequence: TGCAGTGCTAGAGATAAGGGGGAAGCTTTCTTT. Translating it yields CSARDKGEAFF.